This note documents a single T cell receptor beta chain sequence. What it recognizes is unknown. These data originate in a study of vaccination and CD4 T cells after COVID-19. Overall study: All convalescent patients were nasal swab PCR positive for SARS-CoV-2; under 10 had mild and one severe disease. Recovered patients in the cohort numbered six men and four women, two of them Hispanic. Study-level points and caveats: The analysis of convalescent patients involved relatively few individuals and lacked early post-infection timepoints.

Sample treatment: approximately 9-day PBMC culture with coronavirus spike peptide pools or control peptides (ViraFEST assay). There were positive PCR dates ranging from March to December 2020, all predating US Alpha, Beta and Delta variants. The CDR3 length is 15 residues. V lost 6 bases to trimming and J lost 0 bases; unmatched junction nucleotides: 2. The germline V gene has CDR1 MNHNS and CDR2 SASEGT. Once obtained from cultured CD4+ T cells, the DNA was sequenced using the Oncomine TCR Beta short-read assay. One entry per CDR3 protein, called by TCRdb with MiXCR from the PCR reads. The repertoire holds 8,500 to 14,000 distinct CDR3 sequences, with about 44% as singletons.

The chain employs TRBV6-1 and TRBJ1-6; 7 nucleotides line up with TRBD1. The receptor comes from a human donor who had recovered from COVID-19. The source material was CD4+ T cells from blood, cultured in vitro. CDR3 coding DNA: TGTGCCAGCAGGGCAGGGGGCTCCTATAATTCACCCCTCCACTTT. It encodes CASRAGGSYNSPLHF.